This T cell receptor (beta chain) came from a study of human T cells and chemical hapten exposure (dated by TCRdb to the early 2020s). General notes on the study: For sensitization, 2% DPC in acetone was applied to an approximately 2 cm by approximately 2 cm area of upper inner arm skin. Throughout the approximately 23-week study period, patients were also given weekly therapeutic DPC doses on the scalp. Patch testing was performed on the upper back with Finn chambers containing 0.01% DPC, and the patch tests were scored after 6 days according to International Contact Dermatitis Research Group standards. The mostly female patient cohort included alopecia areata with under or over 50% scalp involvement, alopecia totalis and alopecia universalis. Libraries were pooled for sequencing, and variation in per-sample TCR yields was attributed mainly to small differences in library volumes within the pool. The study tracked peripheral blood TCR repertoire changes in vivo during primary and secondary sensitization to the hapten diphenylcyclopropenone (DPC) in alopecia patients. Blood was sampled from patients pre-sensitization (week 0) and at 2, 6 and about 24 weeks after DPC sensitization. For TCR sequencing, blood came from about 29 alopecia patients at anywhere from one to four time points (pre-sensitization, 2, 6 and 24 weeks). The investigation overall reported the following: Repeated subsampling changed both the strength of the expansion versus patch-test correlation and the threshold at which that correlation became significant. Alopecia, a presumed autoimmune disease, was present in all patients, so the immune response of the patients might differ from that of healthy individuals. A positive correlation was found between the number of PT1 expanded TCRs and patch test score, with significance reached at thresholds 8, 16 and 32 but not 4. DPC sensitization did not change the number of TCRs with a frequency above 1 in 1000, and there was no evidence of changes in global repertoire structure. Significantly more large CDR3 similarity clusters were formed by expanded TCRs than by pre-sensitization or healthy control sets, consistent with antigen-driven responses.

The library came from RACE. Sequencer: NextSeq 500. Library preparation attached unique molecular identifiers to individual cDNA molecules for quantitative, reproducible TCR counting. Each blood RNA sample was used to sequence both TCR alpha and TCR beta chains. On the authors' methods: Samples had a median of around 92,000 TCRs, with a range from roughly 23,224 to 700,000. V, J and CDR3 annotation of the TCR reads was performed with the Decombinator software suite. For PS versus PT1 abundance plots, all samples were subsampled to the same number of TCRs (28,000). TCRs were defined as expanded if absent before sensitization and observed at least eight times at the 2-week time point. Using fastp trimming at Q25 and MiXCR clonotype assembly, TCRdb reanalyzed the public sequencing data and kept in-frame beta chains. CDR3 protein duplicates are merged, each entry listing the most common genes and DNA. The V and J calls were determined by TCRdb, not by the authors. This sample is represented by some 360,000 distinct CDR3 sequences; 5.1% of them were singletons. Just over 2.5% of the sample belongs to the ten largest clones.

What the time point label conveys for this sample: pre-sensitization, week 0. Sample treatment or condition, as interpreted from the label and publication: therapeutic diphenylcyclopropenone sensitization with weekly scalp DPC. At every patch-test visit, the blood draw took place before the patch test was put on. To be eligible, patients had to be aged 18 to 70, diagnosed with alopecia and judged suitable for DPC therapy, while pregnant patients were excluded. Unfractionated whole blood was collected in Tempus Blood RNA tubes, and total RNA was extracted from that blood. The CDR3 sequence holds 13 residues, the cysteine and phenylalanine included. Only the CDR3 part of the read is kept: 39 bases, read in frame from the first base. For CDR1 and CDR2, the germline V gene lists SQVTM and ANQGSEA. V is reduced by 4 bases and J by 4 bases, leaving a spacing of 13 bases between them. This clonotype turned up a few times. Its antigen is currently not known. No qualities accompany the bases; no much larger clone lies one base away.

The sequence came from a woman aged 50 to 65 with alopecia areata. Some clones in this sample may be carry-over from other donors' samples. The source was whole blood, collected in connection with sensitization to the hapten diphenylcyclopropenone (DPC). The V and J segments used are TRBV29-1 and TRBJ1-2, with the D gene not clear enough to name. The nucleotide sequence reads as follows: TGCAGCGTTGTGACCGGGTCTGCCTATGGCTACACCTTC. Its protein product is CSVVTGSAYGYTF.